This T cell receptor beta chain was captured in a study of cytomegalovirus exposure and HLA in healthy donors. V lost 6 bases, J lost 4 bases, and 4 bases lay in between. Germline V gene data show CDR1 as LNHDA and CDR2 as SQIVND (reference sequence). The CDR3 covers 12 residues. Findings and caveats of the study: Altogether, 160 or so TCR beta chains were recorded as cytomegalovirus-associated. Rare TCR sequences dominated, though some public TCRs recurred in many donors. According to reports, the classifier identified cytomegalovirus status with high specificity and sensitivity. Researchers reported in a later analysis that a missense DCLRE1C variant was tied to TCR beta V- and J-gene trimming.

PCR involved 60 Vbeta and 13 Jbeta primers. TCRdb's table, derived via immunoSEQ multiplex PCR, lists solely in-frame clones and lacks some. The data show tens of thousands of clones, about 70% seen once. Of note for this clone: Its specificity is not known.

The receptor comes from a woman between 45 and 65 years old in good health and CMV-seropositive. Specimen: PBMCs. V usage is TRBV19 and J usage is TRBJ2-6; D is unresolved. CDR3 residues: CASSSGANVLTF. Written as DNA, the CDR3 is TGTGCCAGTAGCTCCGGGGCCAACGTCCTGACTTTC.